This T cell receptor (beta chain) stems from a study of blood T cell repertoires in COVID-19. Study-wide context: The cDNA or gDNA used as material had been derived from T cells, B-cell-depleted T cells, or PBMCs.

The Seattle patients, enrolled during active infection, were followed longitudinally. Germline V gives CDR1 ENHRY, CDR2 SYGVKD. The J segment lost 2 bases and the V segment lost 3 bases, leaving 8 bases of the junction unmatched. The CDR3 length is 16 residues. In the original processing: Estimated nucleated cell counts came from reference gene primer amplification. Profiling relied on immunoSEQ multiplex PCR, and the TCRdb table lists in-frame clones only, not all of them. That table furnishes V, J and clone size, whereas the DNA furnished D and trimming. The repertoire holds roughly 160,000 clones, with around nine tenths as singletons. A few counts support this clone.

V gene TRBV10-3 combines with J gene TRBJ2-7, with TRBD2 matching 9 bases. Specimen: peripheral blood. The TCR originated in a woman in her seventies with COVID-19, enrolled during active disease. CDR3 coding DNA: TGTGCCATCAGTGATCGTGCTAGCGGGGAACCCTACGAGCAGTACTTC. Amino acids: CAISDRASGEPYEQYF.